This T cell receptor beta chain comes out of a study of regulatory T cells in long-lasting Graves disease. This clonotype came up many times. Its antigen remains unidentified. The study, taken as a whole, reports: Newly diagnosed disease favored TRBV20-1 and TRBJ2-1 over persistent disease. Researchers examined only peripheral blood and not thyroid tissue.

Trimming cost V 2 bases and J 9 bases, with 7 bases left between them. Looked up from germline, CDR1 is MNHNS and CDR2 is SASEGT. The CDR3 runs 11 residues. The authors built TCR beta libraries using iRepertoire HTBI primers and Arm-PCR of CDR3 regions. From the multiplex PCR reads, TCRdb called clonotypes with MiXCR, one entry per CDR3 protein. The repertoire consists of hundreds of thousands of distinct CDR3 sequences, with approximately 15% occurring once and the leading ten covering roughly 7.7%. Regarding time point: newly diagnosed GD, antithyroid drugs for less than 3 months. The TCR library was made from RNA extracted from PBMCs. The same data also went into a second study, on T cells in Graves' hyperthyroidism and ophthalmopathy. That work adds: The study used the HTBI primer set for a first-round RT-PCR of the TCR CDR3.

Sequenced here: peripheral blood mononuclear cells (PBMCs), sampled at new diagnosis, from a patient treated with antithyroid drugs. The receptor was isolated from a woman aged 35 to 49 with Graves disease. The chain links TRBV6-1 to TRBJ1-1; D not certain. The DNA for the CDR3 is TGTGCCAGCAGTGAAACGGGAAAAGCTTTCTTT. Its translation: CASSETGKAFF.